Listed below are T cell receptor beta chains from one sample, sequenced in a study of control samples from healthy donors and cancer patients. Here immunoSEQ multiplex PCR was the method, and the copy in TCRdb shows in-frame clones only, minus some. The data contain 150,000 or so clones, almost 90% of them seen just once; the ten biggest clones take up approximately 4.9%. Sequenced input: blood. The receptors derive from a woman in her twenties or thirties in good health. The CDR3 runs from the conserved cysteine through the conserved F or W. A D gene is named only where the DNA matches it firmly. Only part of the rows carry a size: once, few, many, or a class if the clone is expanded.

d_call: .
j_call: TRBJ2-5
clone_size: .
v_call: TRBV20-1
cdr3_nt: TGCAGTGCTAGCGACAGTTCTCAGTACTTC
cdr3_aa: CSASDSSQYF

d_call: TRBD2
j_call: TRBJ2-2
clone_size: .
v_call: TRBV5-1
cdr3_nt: TGCGCCAGCGGAGAAACTAGCGTCACCGGGGAGCTGTTTTTT
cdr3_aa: CASGETSVTGELFF

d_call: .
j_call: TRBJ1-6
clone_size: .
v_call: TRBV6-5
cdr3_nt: TGTGCCAGCAGAAGACAGCAGTATAATTCACCCCTCCACTTT
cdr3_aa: CASRRQQYNSPLHF

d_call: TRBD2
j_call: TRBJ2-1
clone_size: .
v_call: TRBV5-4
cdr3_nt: TGTGCCAGCATGACGTGGCGGGGGGTTAACAATGAGCAGTTCTTC
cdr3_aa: CASMTWRGVNNEQFF

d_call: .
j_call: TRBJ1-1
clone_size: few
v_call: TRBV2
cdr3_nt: TGTGCCAGCAGCTCTGCCCCAGGGTCGGGCACTGAAGCTTTCTTT
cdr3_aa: CASSSAPGSGTEAFF

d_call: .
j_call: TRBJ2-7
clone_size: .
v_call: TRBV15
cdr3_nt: TGTGCCACCAGCAGAGATAGGGGCTACGAGCAGTACTTC
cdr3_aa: CATSRDRGYEQYF

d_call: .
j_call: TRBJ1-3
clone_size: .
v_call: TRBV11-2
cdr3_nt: TGTGCCAGCAGCCCCTACGGAAACACCATATATTTT
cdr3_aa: CASSPYGNTIYF

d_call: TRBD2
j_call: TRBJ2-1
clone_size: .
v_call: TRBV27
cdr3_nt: TGTGCCAGCAGTTCCCGGGAGGGCCTTTTGGATGAGCAGTTCTTC
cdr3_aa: CASSSREGLLDEQFF

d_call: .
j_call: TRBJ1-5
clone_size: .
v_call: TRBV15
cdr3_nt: TGTGCCACCAGCAGAGACCGCCCGAGTCTTGATCCCCAGCATTTT
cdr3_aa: CATSRDRPSLDPQHF

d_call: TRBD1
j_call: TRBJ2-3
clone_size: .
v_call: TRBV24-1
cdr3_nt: TGTGCCACCAGTGATTATGACACAGGGGCAGGTACGCAGTATTTT
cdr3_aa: CATSDYDTGAGTQYF

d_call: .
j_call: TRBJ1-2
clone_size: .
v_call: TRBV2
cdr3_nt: TGTGCCAGCAGTGAAGAATACAGTCTCGGGGGCCACACCTTC
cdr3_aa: CASSEEYSLGGHTF

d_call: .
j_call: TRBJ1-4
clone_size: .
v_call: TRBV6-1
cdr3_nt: TGTGCCAGCAGTGAGTTTGCAACTAATGAAAAACTGTTTTTT
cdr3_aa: CASSEFATNEKLFF

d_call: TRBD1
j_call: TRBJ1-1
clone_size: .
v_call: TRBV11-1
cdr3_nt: TGTGCCAGCAGCCAGGACAGGGCGAACACTGAAGCTTTCTTT
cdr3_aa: CASSQDRANTEAFF

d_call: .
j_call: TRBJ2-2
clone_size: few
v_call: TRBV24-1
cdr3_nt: TGTGCCACCAGTCGCCTTAGTGGGGAGCTGTTTTTT
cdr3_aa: CATSRLSGELFF

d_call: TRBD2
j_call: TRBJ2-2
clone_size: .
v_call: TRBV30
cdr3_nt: TGTGCCTGGAGGGGAGGGGTTGGGACCGGGGAGCTGTTTTTT
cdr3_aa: CAWRGGVGTGELFF

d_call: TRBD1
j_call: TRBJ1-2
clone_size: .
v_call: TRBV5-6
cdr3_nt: TGTGCCAGCAGCTTTCCGGGACAGGGGGTAAATGGCTACACCTTC
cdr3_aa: CASSFPGQGVNGYTF

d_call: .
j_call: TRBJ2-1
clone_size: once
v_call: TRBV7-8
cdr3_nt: TGTGCCAGCAGCCTCGATCCGGAGGGTGAGCAGTTCTTC
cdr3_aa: CASSLDPEGEQFF

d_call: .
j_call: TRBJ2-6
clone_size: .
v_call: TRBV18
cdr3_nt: TGTGCCAGCTCACAGGGGGCCAACGTCCTGACTTTC
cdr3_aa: CASSQGANVLTF

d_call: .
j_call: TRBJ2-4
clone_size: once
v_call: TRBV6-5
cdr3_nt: TGTGCCAGCAGTACCTCCCGGGGCGTCAAAAACATTCAGTACTTC
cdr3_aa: CASSTSRGVKNIQYF

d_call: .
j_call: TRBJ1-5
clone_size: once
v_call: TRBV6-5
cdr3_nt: TGTGCCAGTGCCACTACAGGGATCCGCAATCAGCCCCAGCATTTT
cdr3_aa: CASATTGIRNQPQHF

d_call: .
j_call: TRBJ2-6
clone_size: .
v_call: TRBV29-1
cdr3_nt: TGCAGCGTTGAGGTCCCACGCCCTGGGGCCAACGTCCTGACTTTC
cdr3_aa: CSVEVPRPGANVLTF

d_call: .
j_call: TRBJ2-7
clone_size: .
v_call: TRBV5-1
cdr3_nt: TGCGCCAGCAGACCAGGGATGGGGTCCTACGAGCAGTACTTC
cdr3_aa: CASRPGMGSYEQYF

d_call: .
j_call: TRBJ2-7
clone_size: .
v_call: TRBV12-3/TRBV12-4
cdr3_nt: TGTGCCAGCAGTTGGGAGGGGGCGAACGAGCAGTACTTC
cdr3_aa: CASSWEGANEQYF

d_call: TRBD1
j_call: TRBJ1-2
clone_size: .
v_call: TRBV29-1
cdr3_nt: TGCAGCGTGAGACAGGGAAACTCCTATGGCTACACCTTC
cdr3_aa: CSVRQGNSYGYTF

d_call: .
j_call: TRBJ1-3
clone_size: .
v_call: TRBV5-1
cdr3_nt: TGCGCCAGCAGCTTGGATGGAGGCTTCTCTGGAAACACCATATATTTT
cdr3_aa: CASSLDGGFSGNTIYF

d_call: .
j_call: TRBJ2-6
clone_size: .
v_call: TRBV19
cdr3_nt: TGTGCCAGTAGTACAGGTTCTTCTGGGGCCAACGTCCTGACTTTC
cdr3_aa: CASSTGSSGANVLTF

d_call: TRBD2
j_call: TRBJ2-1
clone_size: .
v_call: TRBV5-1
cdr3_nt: TGCGCCAGCAGCTTGCTAGCGGGAGTCAATGAGCAGTTCTTC
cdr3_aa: CASSLLAGVNEQFF

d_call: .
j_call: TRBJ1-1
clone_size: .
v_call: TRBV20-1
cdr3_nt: TGCAGTGCTAGGGGGCAGGGGGAAGCTTTCTTT
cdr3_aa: CSARGQGEAFF

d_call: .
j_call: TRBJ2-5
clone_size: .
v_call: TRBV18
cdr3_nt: TGTGCCAGCTCTGAAGAAGAGACCCAGTACTTC
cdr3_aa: CASSEEETQYF

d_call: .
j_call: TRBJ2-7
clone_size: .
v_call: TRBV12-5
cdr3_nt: TGTGCTAGTGGTTTGGGGGGGGCGAGGGAGCAGTACTTC
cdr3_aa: CASGLGGAREQYF

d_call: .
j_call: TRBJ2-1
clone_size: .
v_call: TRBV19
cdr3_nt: TGTGCCAGTAGTATTAGTAGGGATTTTTACAATGAGCAGTTCTTC
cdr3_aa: CASSISRDFYNEQFF

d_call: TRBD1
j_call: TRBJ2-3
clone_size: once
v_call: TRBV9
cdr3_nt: TGTGCCAGCAGCGTAGCTCTGGGACAGGTTGTGGATACGCAGTATTTT
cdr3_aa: CASSVALGQVVDTQYF

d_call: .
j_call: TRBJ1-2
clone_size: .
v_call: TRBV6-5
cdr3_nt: TGTGCCAGCAGTTACTATGGCCCTAACTATGGCTACACCTTC
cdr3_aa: CASSYYGPNYGYTF

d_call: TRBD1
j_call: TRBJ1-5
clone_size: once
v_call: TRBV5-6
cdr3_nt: TGTGCCAGCACCTGGACAGGGGCGCGTACGGATCAGCCCCAGCATTTT
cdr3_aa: CASTWTGARTDQPQHF

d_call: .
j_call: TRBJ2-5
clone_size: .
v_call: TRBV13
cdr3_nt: TGTGCCAGCAGCCGACGCGGTCAAGAGACCCAGTACTTC
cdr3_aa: CASSRRGQETQYF

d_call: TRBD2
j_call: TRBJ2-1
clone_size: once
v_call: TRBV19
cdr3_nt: TGTGCCAGTAGTATTACCCTAGCAGCGGGGAACAATGAGCAGTTCTTC
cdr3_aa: CASSITLAAGNNEQFF

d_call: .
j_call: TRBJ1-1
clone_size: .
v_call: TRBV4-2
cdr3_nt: TGTGCCAGCAGCCGGCTTACGACCACTGAAGCTTTCTTT
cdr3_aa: CASSRLTTTEAFF

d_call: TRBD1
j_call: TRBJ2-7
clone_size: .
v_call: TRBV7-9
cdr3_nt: TGTGCCAGCAGCCGCCGGGACAGCTCCTACGAGCAGTACTTC
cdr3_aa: CASSRRDSSYEQYF

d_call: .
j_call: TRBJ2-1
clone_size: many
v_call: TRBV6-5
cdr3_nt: TGTGCCAGCAGTTACTCTCTAACTCGGAAGGAGCAGTTCTTC
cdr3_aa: CASSYSLTRKEQFF

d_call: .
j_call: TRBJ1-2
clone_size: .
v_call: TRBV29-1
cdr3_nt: TGCAGCGTTGTCGGGACCGCGTATGGCTACACCTTC
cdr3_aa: CSVVGTAYGYTF